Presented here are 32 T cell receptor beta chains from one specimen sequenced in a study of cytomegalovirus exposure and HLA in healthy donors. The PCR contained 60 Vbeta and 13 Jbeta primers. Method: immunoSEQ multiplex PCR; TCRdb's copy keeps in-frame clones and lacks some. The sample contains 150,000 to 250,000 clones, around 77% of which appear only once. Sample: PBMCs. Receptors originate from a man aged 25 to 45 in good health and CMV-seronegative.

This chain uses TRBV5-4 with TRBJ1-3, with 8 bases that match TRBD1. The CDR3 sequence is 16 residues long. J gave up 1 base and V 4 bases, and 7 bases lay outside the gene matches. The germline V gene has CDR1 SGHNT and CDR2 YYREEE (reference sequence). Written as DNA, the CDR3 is TGTGCCAGCAGCATAGGGACAGGACCTTCTGGAAACACCATATATTTT. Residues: CASSIGTGPSGNTIYF.

The CDR3 DNA follows: TGTGCCAGCAGTGGGGGGCCCGGGGAGCTGTTTTTT. Protein: CASSGGPGELFF. J is TRBJ2-2 and V is TRBV25-1; weak D call: TRBD1 (6 bases). With 4 bases removed from V and 6 bases from J, the gap between germline ends came to 6 bases. The CDR3 spans 12 residues. Germline V CDR1 and CDR2: MGHDK, SYGVNS. The entire variable domain, with the rest obtained from reference TRBV25-1 and TRBJ2-2, is as follows: EADIYQTPRYLVIGTGKKITLECSQTMGHDKMYWYQQDPGMELHLIHYSYGVNSTEKGDLSSESTVSRIRTEHFPLTLESARPSHTSQYLCASSGGPGELFFGEGSRLTVL.

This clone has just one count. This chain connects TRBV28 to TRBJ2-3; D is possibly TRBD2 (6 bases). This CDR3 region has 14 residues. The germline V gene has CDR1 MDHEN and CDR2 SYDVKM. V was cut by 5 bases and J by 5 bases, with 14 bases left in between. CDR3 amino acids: CASSPRLGVDTQYF. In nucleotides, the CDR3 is TGTGCCAGCAGTCCGCGACTAGGAGTAGATACGCAGTATTTT. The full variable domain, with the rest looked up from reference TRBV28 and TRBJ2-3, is DVKVTQSSRYLVKRTGEKVFLECVQDMDHENMFWYRQDPGLGLRLIYFSYDVKMKEKGDIPEGYSVSREKKERFSLILESASTNQTSMYLCASSPRLGVDTQYFGPGTRLTVL.

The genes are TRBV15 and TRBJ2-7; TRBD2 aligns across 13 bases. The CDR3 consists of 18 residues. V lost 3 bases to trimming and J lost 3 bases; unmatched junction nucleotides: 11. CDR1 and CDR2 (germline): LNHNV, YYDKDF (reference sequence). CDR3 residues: CATSSKLAGGPRNYEQYF. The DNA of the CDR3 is TGTGCCACCAGCAGTAAACTAGCGGGAGGGCCTCGGAACTACGAGCAGTACTTC.

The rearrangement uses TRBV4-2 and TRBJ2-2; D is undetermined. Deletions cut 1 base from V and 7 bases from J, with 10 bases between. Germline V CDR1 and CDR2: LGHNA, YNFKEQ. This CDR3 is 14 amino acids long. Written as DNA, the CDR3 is TGTGCCAGCAGCCAAGCGATAGATATCGGGGAGCTGTTTTTT. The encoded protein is CASSQAIDIGELFF.

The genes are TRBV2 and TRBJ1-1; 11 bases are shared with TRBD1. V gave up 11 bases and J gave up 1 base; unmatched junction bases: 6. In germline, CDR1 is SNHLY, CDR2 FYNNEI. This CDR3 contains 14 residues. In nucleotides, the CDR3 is TGTGCCGGAAGGACAGGGGGCTGGAACACTGAAGCTTTCTTT. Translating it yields CAGRTGGWNTEAFF.

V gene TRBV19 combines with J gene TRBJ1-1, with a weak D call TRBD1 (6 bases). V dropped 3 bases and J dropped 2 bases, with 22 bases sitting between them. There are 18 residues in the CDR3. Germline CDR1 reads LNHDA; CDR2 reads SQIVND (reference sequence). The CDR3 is CASSIAHRDRAPNTEAFF. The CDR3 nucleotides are TGTGCCAGTAGTATTGCCCACAGGGACCGGGCCCCCAACACTGAAGCTTTCTTT.

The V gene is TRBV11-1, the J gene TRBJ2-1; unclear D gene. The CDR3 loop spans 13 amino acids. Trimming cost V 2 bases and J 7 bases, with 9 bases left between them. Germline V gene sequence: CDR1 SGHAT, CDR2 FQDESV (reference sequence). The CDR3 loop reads CASSLWPGNEQFF. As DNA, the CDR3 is TGTGCCAGCAGCTTATGGCCCGGGAATGAGCAGTTCTTC.

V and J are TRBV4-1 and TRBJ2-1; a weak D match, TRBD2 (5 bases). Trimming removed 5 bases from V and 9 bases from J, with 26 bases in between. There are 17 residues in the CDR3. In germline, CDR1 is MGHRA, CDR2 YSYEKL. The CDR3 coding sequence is TGCGCCAGCAGCTCACGACCGGAGGCCGCCCTATCGGGTGAGCAGTTCTTC. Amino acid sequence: CASSSRPEAALSGEQFF.

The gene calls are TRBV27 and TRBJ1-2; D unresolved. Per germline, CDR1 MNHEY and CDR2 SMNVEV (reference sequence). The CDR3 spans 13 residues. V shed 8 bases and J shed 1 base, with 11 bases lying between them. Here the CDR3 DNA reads TGTGCCAGCTCCTGGCTTGGTAACTATGGCTACACCTTC. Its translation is CASSWLGNYGYTF.

The CDR3 DNA is TGTGCCAGCAGTTTATACAGGGGGCCCTACGAGCAGTACTTC. This translates into CASSLYRGPYEQYF. This rearrangement joins TRBV27 to TRBJ2-7, with TRBD1 identical over 9 bases. Per germline, CDR1 MNHEY and CDR2 SMNVEV (reference sequence). V was clipped by 1 base and J by 2 bases; unmatched bases: 0. The CDR3 covers 14 residues.

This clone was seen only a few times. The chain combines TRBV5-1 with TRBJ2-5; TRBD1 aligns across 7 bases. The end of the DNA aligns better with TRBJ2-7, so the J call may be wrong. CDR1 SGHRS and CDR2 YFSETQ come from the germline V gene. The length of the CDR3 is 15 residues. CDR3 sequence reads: CASSYYGTATYEQYF. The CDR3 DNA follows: TGCGCCAGCAGTTATTACGGGACAGCAACCTACGAGCAGTACTTC.

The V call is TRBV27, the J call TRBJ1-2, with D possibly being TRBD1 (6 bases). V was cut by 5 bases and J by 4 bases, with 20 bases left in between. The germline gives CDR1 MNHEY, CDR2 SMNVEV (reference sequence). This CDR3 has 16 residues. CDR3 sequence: CASSPWTVASAYGYTF. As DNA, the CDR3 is TGTGCCAGCAGTCCCTGGACAGTTGCTTCCGCCTATGGCTACACCTTC.

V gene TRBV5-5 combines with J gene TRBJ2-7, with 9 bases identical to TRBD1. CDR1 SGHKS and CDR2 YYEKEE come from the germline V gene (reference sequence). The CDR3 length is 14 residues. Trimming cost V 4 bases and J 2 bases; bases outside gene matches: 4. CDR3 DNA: TGTGCCAGCAGCAAACAGGGGGCTACCTACGAGCAGTACTTC. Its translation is CASSKQGATYEQYF.

CDR3 bases: TGTGCCAGCAGCCTTTCGGGCAGGGATGGCTACACCTTC. The encoded protein is CASSLSGRDGYTF. The chain joins TRBV7-3 to TRBJ1-2, with D maybe TRBD1 (5 bases). V was pared by 5 bases and J by 6 bases, with 13 bases between. The CDR3 covers 13 residues. Germline V gene lookup returns CDR1 SGHTA and CDR2 FQGTGA.

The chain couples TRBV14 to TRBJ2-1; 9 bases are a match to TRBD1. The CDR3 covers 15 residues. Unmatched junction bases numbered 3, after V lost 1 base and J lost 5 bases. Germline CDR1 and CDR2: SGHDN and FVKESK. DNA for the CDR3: TGTGCCAGCAGCCAAGTAGGGACAGGGAACAATGAGCAGTTCTTC. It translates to CASSQVGTGNNEQFF.

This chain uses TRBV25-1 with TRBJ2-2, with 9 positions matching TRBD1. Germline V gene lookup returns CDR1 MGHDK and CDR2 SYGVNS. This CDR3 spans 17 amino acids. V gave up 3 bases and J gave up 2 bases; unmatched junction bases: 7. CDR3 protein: CASSDKTGGTNTGELFF. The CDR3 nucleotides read TGTGCCAGCAGTGATAAAACAGGGGGCACCAACACCGGGGAGCTGTTTTTT.

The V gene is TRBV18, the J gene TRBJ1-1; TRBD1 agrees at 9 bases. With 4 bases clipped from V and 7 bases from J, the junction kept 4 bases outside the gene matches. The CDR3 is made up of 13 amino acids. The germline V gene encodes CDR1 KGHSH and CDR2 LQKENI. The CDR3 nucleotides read TGTGCCAGCTCACTAAGGACAGGGGTTGAAGCTTTCTTT. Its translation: CASSLRTGVEAFF.

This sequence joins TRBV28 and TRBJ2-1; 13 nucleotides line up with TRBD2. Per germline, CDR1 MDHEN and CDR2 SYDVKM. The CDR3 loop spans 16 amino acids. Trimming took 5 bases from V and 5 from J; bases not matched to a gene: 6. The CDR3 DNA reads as TGTGCCAGCAGTCCATCCGGGACTAGCGGGAACAATGAGCAGTTCTTC. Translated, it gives CASSPSGTSGNNEQFF.

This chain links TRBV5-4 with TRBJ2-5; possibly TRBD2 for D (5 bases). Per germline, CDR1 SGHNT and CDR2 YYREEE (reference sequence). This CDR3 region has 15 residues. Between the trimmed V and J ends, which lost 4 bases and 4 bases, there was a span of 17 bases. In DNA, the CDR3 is TGTGCCAGCAGCCGTAGCCAAACTAGGACAGAGACCCAGTACTTC. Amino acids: CASSRSQTRTETQYF.

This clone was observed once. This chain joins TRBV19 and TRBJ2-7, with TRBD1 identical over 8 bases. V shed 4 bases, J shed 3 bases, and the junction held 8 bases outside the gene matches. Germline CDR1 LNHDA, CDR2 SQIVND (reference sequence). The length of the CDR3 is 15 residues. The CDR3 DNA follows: TGTGCCAGTAGTAGAAAGGGACAGGTTAACTACGAGCAGTACTTC. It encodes CASSRKGQVNYEQYF. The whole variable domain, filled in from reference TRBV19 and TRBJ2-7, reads DGGITQSPKYLFRKEGQNVTLSCEQNLNHDAMYWYRQDPGQGLRLIYYSQIVNDFQKGDIAEGYSVSREKKESFPLTVTSAQKNPTAFYLCASSRKGQVNYEQYFGPGTRLTVT.

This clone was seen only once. CDR3 bases: TGCAGCGCGCCGGGACAGGGGGTCTATGGCTACACCTTC. Its protein is CSAPGQGVYGYTF. The J gene is TRBJ1-2, the V gene TRBV29-1; 11 bases agree with TRBD1. This CDR3 is 13 amino acids long. Per the germline V gene, CDR1 is SQVTM and CDR2 is ANQGSEA. The junction had 5 bases not matched to a gene; V was cut back by 7 bases and J by 4 bases.

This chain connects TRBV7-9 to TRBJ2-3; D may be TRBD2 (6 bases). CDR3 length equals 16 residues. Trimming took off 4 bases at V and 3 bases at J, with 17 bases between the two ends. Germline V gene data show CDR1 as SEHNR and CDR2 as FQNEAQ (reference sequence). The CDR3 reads CASSSKSGSGTDTQYF. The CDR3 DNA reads TGTGCCAGCAGCTCTAAAAGCGGGTCGGGGACAGATACGCAGTATTTT. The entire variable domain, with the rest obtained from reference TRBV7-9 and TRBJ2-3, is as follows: DTGVSQNPRHKITKRGQNVTFRCDPISEHNRLYWYRQTLGQGPEFLTYFQNEAQLEKSRLLSDRFSAERPKGSFSTLEIQRTEQGDSAMYLCASSSKSGSGTDTQYFGPGTRLTVL.

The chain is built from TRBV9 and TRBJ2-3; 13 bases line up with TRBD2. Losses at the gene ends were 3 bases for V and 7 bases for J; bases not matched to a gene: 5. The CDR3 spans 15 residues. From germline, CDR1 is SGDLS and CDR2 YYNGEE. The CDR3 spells CASSAAGTSGNTQYF. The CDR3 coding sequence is TGTGCCAGCAGCGCGGCCGGGACTAGCGGGAATACGCAGTATTTT.

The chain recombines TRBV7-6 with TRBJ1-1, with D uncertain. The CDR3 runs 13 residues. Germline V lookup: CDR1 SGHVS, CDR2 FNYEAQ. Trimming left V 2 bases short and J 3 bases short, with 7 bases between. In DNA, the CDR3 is TGTGCCAGCAGCTTAAAGCTGGACACTGAAGCTTTCTTT. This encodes CASSLKLDTEAFF.

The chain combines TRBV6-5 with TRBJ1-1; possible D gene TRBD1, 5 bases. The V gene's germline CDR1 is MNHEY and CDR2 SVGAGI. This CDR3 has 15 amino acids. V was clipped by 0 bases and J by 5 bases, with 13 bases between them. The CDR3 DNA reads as TGTGCCAGCAGTTACTCGATGGGGCGGCGGACTGAAGCTTTCTTT. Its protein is CASSYSMGRRTEAFF.

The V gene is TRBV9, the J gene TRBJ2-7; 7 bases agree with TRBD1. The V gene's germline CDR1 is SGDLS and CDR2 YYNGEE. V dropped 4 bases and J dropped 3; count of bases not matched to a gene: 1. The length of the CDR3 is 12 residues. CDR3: CASSRDSYEQYF. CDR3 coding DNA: TGTGCCAGCAGCAGGGACAGCTACGAGCAGTACTTC.

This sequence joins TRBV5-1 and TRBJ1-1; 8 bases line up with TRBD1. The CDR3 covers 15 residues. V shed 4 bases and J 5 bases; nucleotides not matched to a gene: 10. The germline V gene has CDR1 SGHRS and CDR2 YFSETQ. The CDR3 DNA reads TGCGCCAGCAGCCTGACAGGGGAGCGGTCGACTGAAGCTTTCTTT. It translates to CASSLTGERSTEAFF.

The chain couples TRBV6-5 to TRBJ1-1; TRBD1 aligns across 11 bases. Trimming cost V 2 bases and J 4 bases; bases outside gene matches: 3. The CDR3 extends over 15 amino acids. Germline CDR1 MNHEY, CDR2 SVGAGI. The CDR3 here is CASSYAGTGGTEAFF. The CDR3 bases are TGTGCCAGCAGTTACGCCGGGACAGGGGGCACTGAAGCTTTCTTT.

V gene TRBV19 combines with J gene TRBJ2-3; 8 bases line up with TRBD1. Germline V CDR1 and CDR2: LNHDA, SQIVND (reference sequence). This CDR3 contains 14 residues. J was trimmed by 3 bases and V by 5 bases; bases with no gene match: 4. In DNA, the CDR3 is TGTGCCAGTAGTGGACAGGGAAGGACAGATACGCAGTATTTT. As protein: CASSGQGRTDTQYF.

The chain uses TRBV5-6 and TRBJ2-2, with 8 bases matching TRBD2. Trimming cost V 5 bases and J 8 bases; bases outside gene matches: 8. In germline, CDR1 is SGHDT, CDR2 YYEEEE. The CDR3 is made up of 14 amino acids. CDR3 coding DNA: TGTGCCAGCAGTCCCAATAGCGGGAAGGGGGAGCTGTTTTTT. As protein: CASSPNSGKGELFF.

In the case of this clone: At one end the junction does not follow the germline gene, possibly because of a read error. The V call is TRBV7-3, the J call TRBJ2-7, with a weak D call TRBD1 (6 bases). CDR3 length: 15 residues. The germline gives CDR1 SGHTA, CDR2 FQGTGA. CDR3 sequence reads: CASSFSGTTAYEQYF. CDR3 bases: TGTGCCAGCAGCTTCTCCGGGACAACTGCCTATGAGCAGTACTTC.